This entry is about one TCR beta chain. This entry is derived from a study of T cell changes during pregnancy in multiple sclerosis. TCRdb's copy holds only in-frame clones and misses some; the assay was immunoSEQ multiplex PCR. The repertoire has 45,000 to 70,000 clones, 80% to 95% of them found once; the top ten carry about 3%. CDR1 ENHRY and CDR2 SYGVKD come from the germline V gene. The trim removed 0 bases at V and 6 bases at J, leaving 1 base unmatched. The CDR3 sequence is 13 residues long. The sample here was peripheral blood, taken in the third trimester of pregnancy. The rearrangement links TRBV10-3 to TRBJ1-1; 7 nucleotides align to TRBD1. This receptor was identified in a female donor in good health, enrolled as a control in a pregnancy study. The CDR3 nucleotides read TGTGCCATCAGTGAGTCGGGACAGTCTGAAGCTTTCTTT. Translated: CAISESGQSEAFF.